This T cell receptor (beta chain) was sequenced during a study of blood T cells in healthy people across ages. General study findings and limits: In older individuals, TCR beta diversity per million T cells was lower, falling roughly linearly with age. A strong correlation was found between TCR beta diversity and the percentage of naive T cells.

Alongside a J-beta primer mix, a sample-barcoded 5' primer served in a second PCR lasting roughly 6 to 12 cycles. TCRdb fed the 5' RACE reads into MiXCR, producing one record per CDR3 protein. The repertoire consists of over 450,000 distinct CDR3 sequences, with about 24% occurring once and the leading ten covering around 10%. Per sample, a minimum of 7 million PBMCs were isolated. Of note for this clonotype: Its antigen is as yet unknown.

This same sample was also taken into another study, of T cells of mothers and their children. That report adds: A slight, non-significant increase in overlap was found for related mother-child pairs relative to unrelated pairs.

The receptor comes from a boy under 18 in good health. The sequenced sample was blood.

The CDR3 nucleotides are TGCGCCAGCAGCCCGACAGTAGCGTTGGAGACCCAGTACTTC. Its protein is CASSPTVALETQYF. The chain is built from TRBV5-1 and TRBJ2-5; D might be TRBD1 or TRBD2, each matching 5 bases. The CDR3 runs to 14 residues. Germline V gene lookup returns CDR1 SGHRS and CDR2 YFSETQ. V was pared by 4 bases and J by 5 bases, with 15 bases between.